This T cell receptor (beta chain) was retrieved from a study of blood T cell repertoires in COVID-19. Patients of the Seattle cohort, enrolled during active infection, were followed longitudinally. Data came from immunoSEQ multiplex PCR; TCRdb stores just in-frame clones and leaves some out. The table has 300,000 to 400,000 clones, roughly 89% seen once. Source material: peripheral blood. The receptor was derived from a young man with COVID-19, enrolled during active disease.

The DNA of the CDR3 is TGCGCCAGCAGCCGGACAGGGAGGGTTCAAGGCGGCTATGGCTACACCTTC. It encodes CASSRTGRVQGGYGYTF. The rearrangement links TRBV4-1 to TRBJ1-2; 8 nucleotides align to TRBD1. Trimming removed 4 bases from V and 4 bases from J; junction bases left unmatched: 14. The CDR3 extends over 17 amino acids. Germline V CDR1 and CDR2: MGHRA, YSYEKL.